These 14 T cell receptor beta chains share one sample of origin, sequenced in a study of shared clonotypes between healthy human individuals. The assay was immunoSEQ multiplex PCR, and TCRdb's table has in-frame clones only and misses some. The sample yields roughly 2.2 million clones, approximately 95% seen once. Sequenced input: naive CD4+ T cells from PBMCs. The subset is: CD45RA+ positively selected. The receptors derive from a man between 18 and 35 years old in good health. Some clones in this sample may be carry-over from other donors' samples.

The chain has TRBV5-1 and TRBJ1-5, with 8 bases lining up with TRBD1. The CDR3 length is 15 residues. Germline V gene data show CDR1 as SGHRS and CDR2 as YFSETQ. V was pared by 4 bases and J by 5 bases, with 8 bases of the junction left unmatched. The CDR3 bases are TGCGCCAGCAGCCCCGACAGGGGAACAGATCAGCCCCAGCATTTT. Amino acids: CASSPDRGTDQPQHF.

The chain couples TRBV5-6 to TRBJ1-1; D might be TRBD1 (5 bases). The length of the CDR3 is 14 residues. Germline CDR1 SGHDT, CDR2 YYEEEE. Trimming removed 5 bases at V and 5 bases at J, with 16 bases between. CDR3 coding DNA: TGTGCCAGCAGTTTCCCGCAGGGTGAGACTGAAGCTTTCTTT. Its translation: CASSFPQGETEAFF.

The J gene is TRBJ1-3, the V gene TRBV9; D remains unclear. Germline CDR1 is SGDLS and CDR2 is YYNGEE. Between the trimmed V and J ends, which lost 6 bases and 4 bases, there was a span of 11 bases. CDR3 length: 13 amino acids. CDR3 protein: CASTLTAGNTIYF. CDR3 nucleotide sequence: TGTGCCAGCACCCTCACGGCAGGAAACACCATATATTTT.

A few counts support this clone. The chain combines TRBV15 with TRBJ1-5; 7 bases line up with TRBD1. The CDR3 spans 14 residues. Germline values: CDR1 LNHNV, CDR2 YYDKDF (reference sequence). V lost 3 bases and J lost 6; bases outside the gene matches: 5. The CDR3 region has the DNA TGTGCCACCAGCAGGTACAGGGGTGTTCAGCCCCAGCATTTT. It codes for CATSRYRGVQPQHF. Filled out from reference TRBV15 and TRBJ1-5, the complete variable domain reads DAMVIQNPRYQVTQFGKPVTLSCSQTLNHNVMYWYQQKSSQAPKLLFHYYDKDFNNEADTPDNFQSRRPNTSFCFLDIRSPGLGDTAMYLCATSRYRGVQPQHFGDGTRLSIL.

The chain carries TRBV11-2 and TRBJ2-1; the match to TRBD2 covers 7 bases. The CDR3 extends over 14 amino acids. V was clipped by 3 bases and J by 10 bases; unmatched bases: 9. CDR1 and CDR2 (germline): SGHAT, FQNNGV. The CDR3, as DNA: TGTGCCAGCAGCTTGGTTTTAGCGGGTTCGGAGCAGTTCTTC. Translation: CASSLVLAGSEQFF.

Remarks on this clone: The same CDR3 arises from other DNA sequences in this sample as well. V usage is TRBV27 and J usage is TRBJ1-3, with D possibly being TRBD1 (5 bases). Germline CDR1 is MNHEY and CDR2 is SMNVEV (reference sequence). Trimming left V 3 bases short and J 0 bases short, with 12 bases between. The CDR3 length is 16 residues. The CDR3 reads CASSLTAAFSGNTIYF. DNA for the CDR3: TGTGCCAGCAGTTTGACAGCTGCTTTCTCTGGAAACACCATATATTTT.

DNA of the CDR3: TGTGCCAGCAGCCGAGGGGTCTCTGGGGCCAACGTCCTGACTTTC. Residues: CASSRGVSGANVLTF. The chain carries TRBV7-3 and TRBJ2-6, with D possibly being TRBD1 or TRBD2 (5 bases each). Trimming cost V 5 bases and J 0 bases, with 8 bases left between them. CDR3 length: 15 residues. In germline, CDR1 is SGHTA, CDR2 FQGTGA.

The rearrangement links TRBV28 to TRBJ2-3, with D tentatively TRBD1 or TRBD2 (6 bases each). The CDR3 extends over 16 amino acids. From germline, CDR1 is MDHEN and CDR2 SYDVKM. Trimming took off 4 bases at V and 4 bases at J, with 18 bases between the two ends. CDR3 nucleotides: TGTGCCAGCAGTTCCCCCCAGCGTAGGGGGGCAGATACGCAGTATTTT. Its translation: CASSSPQRRGADTQYF.

In its sample, this clone was seen a few times. The J gene is TRBJ1-2, the V gene TRBV27, with D maybe TRBD1 (6 bases). The CDR3 is made up of 14 amino acids. CDR1 is MNHEY and CDR2 is SMNVEV in the germline V gene (reference sequence). Trimming pared 3 bases from V and 5 bases from J, leaving 13 bases between. The CDR3 spells CASSFMGAGYGYTF. The CDR3 DNA reads TGTGCCAGCAGTTTTATGGGGGCCGGTTATGGCTACACCTTC.

The CDR3 sequence is CASVVTPGGRSEQYF. CDR3 nucleotides: TGTGCCAGCGTGGTAACCCCAGGGGGCCGTAGCGAGCAGTACTTC. The chain joins TRBV2 to TRBJ2-7; TRBD1 matches 8 bases. Trimming at V came to 8 bases and at J to 6 bases, leaving 15 bases not matched to a gene. The CDR3 is 15 residues long. Germline V CDR1 and CDR2: SNHLY, FYNNEI.

The table lists this clone with a count of one. The same CDR3 arises from other DNA sequences in this sample as well. This chain connects TRBV6-5 to TRBJ1-4; D call uncertain. The CDR3 contains 14 residues. Germline V lookup: CDR1 MNHEY, CDR2 SVGAGI. V was clipped by 5 bases and J by 0 bases, with 7 bases between them. DNA of the CDR3: TGTGCCAGCAGTCCAACAGCAACTAATGAAAAACTGTTTTTT. It specifies CASSPTATNEKLFF.

Details on this clone: The sample holds other DNA sequences that translate to the same CDR3. The chain carries TRBV11-2 and TRBJ2-3; D is unresolved. V was cut by 3 bases and J by 0 bases, with 1 base left in between. The CDR3 sequence is 12 residues long. Per germline, CDR1 SGHAT and CDR2 FQNNGV. CDR3 DNA: TGTGCCAGCAGCTTGAGCACAGATACGCAGTATTTT. Its protein product is CASSLSTDTQYF.

This chain links TRBV7-9 with TRBJ1-1; the D is unclear. Germline V gene data show CDR1 as SEHNR and CDR2 as FQNEAQ (reference sequence). The CDR3 loop spans 15 amino acids. V was clipped by 5 bases and J by 1 base, with 14 bases between them. Here the CDR3 reads CASSPRPTPNTEAFF. CDR3 coding DNA: TGTGCCAGCAGCCCCCGTCCAACCCCGAACACTGAAGCTTTCTTT.

This chain links TRBV14 with TRBJ1-4; D is undetermined. The CDR3 consists of 13 residues. The ends were cut back, 1 base at V and 8 bases at J, with 8 bases in the middle. CDR1 and CDR2 (germline): SGHDN, FVKESK. Here the CDR3 DNA reads TGTGCCAGCAGCCAAGGGGCGGCGGAAAAACTGTTTTTT. Translation: CASSQGAAEKLFF.